A selection of T cell receptor beta chains follows, all from one sample in a study of blood T cell repertoires in COVID-19. Generated by immunoSEQ multiplex PCR, the TCRdb table keeps only in-frame clones and is missing some. The table lists 150,000 to 200,000 clones, 89% of them singletons. Sequenced sample: peripheral blood. Receptors originate from a man between 18 and 29 years old who had recovered from COVID-19. Both conserved end residues are part of each CDR3. D genes are given only for firm matches. Only some rows state a clone size, as once, few, many or a class for expanded clones.

D: TRBD1; V: TRBV6-5; J: TRBJ1-2; size: -; DNA: TGTGCCAGCAGTTACTCGACAGGGGCCTATGGCTACACCTTC; CDR3: CASSYSTGAYGYTF
D: -; V: TRBV3-1/TRBV3-2; J: TRBJ2-5; size: -; DNA: TGTGCCAGCAGCCAACCCCCAGGGGTTTCAGAGACCCAGTACTTC; CDR3: CASSQPPGVSETQYF
D: -; V: TRBV7-9; J: TRBJ2-5; size: once; DNA: TGTGCCAGCAGCTACCCTCGCCTAATCGAGACCCAGTACTTC; CDR3: CASSYPRLIETQYF
D: TRBD2; V: TRBV24-1; J: TRBJ2-7; size: -; DNA: TGTGCCACCAGTGACCCGGGGAGTAGCGGGAGAGGAGCCGAGCAGTACTTC; CDR3: CATSDPGSSGRGAEQYF
D: -; V: TRBV27; J: TRBJ2-2; size: few; DNA: TGTGCCAGCAGTAGTTACAGTAACACCGGGGAGCTGTTTTTT; CDR3: CASSSYSNTGELFF
D: -; V: TRBV5-6; J: TRBJ1-1; size: -; DNA: TGTGCCAGCAGCTTGGCCTTAGGGGCAATGAACACTGAAGCTTTCTTT; CDR3: CASSLALGAMNTEAFF
D: TRBD1; V: TRBV7-2; J: TRBJ1-6; size: -; DNA: TGTGCCAGCAGCTTAGTTTTTAACAGGGACAGCTCCTATAATTCACCCCTCCACTTT; CDR3: CASSLVFNRDSSYNSPLHF
D: TRBD1; V: TRBV6-5; J: TRBJ2-7; size: -; DNA: TGTGCCAGCAGTCCACAGGGGGCGAATTACGAGCAGTACTTC; CDR3: CASSPQGANYEQYF
D: -; V: TRBV19; J: TRBJ2-2; size: -; DNA: TGTGCCAGTAGTCATCAGGGTTACACCGGGGAGCTGTTTTTT; CDR3: CASSHQGYTGELFF
D: TRBD2; V: TRBV6-6; J: TRBJ2-1; size: -; DNA: TGTGCCAGCAGACAAGAGCGGGAGGGCCGGAATGAGCAGTTCTTC; CDR3: CASRQEREGRNEQFF
D: TRBD1; V: TRBV7-2; J: TRBJ2-2; size: -; DNA: TGTGCCAGCAGCCATGGACAGGGGACGACCGGGGAGCTGTTTTTT; CDR3: CASSHGQGTTGELFF
D: -; V: TRBV7-2; J: TRBJ1-6; size: few; DNA: TGTGCCAGCAGCTTAGGGAGCTCCTATAATTCACCCCTCCACTTT; CDR3: CASSLGSSYNSPLHF
D: -; V: TRBV9; J: TRBJ1-3; size: -; DNA: TGTGCCAGCAGCGTAGACCCCCAGGGGAGAATCGGAAACACCATATATTTT; CDR3: CASSVDPQGRIGNTIYF
D: -; V: TRBV15; J: TRBJ2-7; size: -; DNA: TGTGCCACCAGCAGAGGAGTCGGGACATCGAGCTCCTACGAGCAGTACTTC; CDR3: CATSRGVGTSSSYEQYF
D: -; V: TRBV18; J: TRBJ1-5; size: -; DNA: TGTGCCAGCTCAGAGAACAGGTATAGCAATCAGCCCCAGCATTTT; CDR3: CASSENRYSNQPQHF
D: -; V: TRBV19; J: TRBJ2-7; size: -; DNA: TGTGCCAGTAGTCCACGGGGGGCGGGAGCTAGCGACGAGCAGTACTTC; CDR3: CASSPRGAGASDEQYF
D: -; V: TRBV7-9; J: TRBJ1-4; size: -; DNA: TGTGCCAGCAGCTTATGGGGGGATAACGAAAAACTGTTTTTT; CDR3: CASSLWGDNEKLFF
D: -; V: TRBV27; J: TRBJ2-2; size: -; DNA: TGTGCCAGCAGTTTATACCCAGCGGCCGGACCGAACACCGGGGAGCTGTTTTTT; CDR3: CASSLYPAAGPNTGELFF
D: TRBD1; V: TRBV2; J: TRBJ2-7; size: once; DNA: TGTGCCAGCGACAGGGAGTTATACGAGCAGTACTTC; CDR3: CASDRELYEQYF
D: TRBD2; V: TRBV4-3; J: TRBJ2-7; size: -; DNA: TGCGCCAGCAGCCAAGATTGGGACTACTCCTACGAGCAGTACTTC; CDR3: CASSQDWDYSYEQYF
D: TRBD1; V: TRBV4-2; J: TRBJ1-6; size: -; DNA: TGTGCCAGCAGCCGCCGTCCGGACAGGCATCCTTCACCCCTCCACTTT; CDR3: CASSRRPDRHPSPLHF
D: TRBD2; V: TRBV7-2; J: TRBJ2-3; size: -; DNA: TGTGCCAGCAGCCGCCGGGCGGGAGGGAACTCAGATACGCAGTATTTT; CDR3: CASSRRAGGNSDTQYF
D: TRBD1; V: TRBV19; J: TRBJ1-2; size: -; DNA: TGTGCCAGTACCCGAGGACAGGAGATTAACTATGGCTACACCTTC; CDR3: CASTRGQEINYGYTF
D: -; V: TRBV2; J: TRBJ1-2; size: -; DNA: TGTGCCAGCAGTCTCAGGGTGGACTATGGCTACACCTTC; CDR3: CASSLRVDYGYTF
D: -; V: TRBV19; J: TRBJ1-2; size: -; DNA: TGTGCCAGTAGTATCAGACTTAACTATGGCTACACCTTC; CDR3: CASSIRLNYGYTF
D: -; V: TRBV6-5; J: TRBJ2-1; size: -; DNA: TGTGCCAGCAGTTCGGGCGGGACCTACAATGAGCAGTTCTTC; CDR3: CASSSGGTYNEQFF
D: -; V: TRBV7-2; J: TRBJ2-7; size: few; DNA: TGTGCCAGCAGCCTTGACCCGACAGACTACGAGCAGTACTTC; CDR3: CASSLDPTDYEQYF
D: -; V: TRBV12-3/TRBV12-4; J: TRBJ2-7; size: few; DNA: TGTGCCAGCAGTTTGAACAGATACTACGAGCAGTACTTC; CDR3: CASSLNRYYEQYF
D: -; V: TRBV9; J: TRBJ2-2; size: -; DNA: TGTGCCAGCAGCAAGGAGTCGAACACCGGGGAGCTGTTTTTT; CDR3: CASSKESNTGELFF
D: TRBD2; V: TRBV4-2; J: TRBJ2-1; size: -; DNA: TGTGCCAGCAGCCAAGAACGTGGGCTAGCGGGAGGTCTCCCATTTAGGAATGAGCAGTTCTTC; CDR3: CASSQERGLAGGLPFRNEQFF
D: -; V: TRBV4-3; J: TRBJ1-4; size: -; DNA: TGCGCCAGCAGCCAAGCCCCGGCGGGGGGTGCGCCAAATGAAAAACTGTTTTTT; CDR3: CASSQAPAGGAPNEKLFF
D: TRBD1; V: TRBV10-2; J: TRBJ1-4; size: -; DNA: TGCGCCACTCGACAGGGAACTAATGAAAAACTGTTTTTT; CDR3: CATRQGTNEKLFF
D: -; V: TRBV7-9; J: TRBJ1-2; size: -; DNA: TGTGCCAGCAGCTTTGGGCAGGACAATGGCTACACCTTC; CDR3: CASSFGQDNGYTF
D: TRBD1; V: TRBV19; J: TRBJ1-5; size: once; DNA: TGTGCCAGTAGCCAGACAGGGTTCGGTCAGCCCCAGCATTTT; CDR3: CASSQTGFGQPQHF
D: -; V: TRBV5-1; J: TRBJ1-2; size: -; DNA: TGCGCCAGCAGCTTGGTCTCAGGGGATGGCTACACCTTC; CDR3: CASSLVSGDGYTF
D: -; V: TRBV30; J: TRBJ1-2; size: -; DNA: TGTGCAGGAGGGTTCAACCATGGCTACACCTTC; CDR3: CAGGFNHGYTF
D: TRBD2; V: TRBV7-9; J: TRBJ2-1; size: once; DNA: TGTGCCAGCAGCTCCGGGACTAGCGGCAATGAGCAGTTCTTC; CDR3: CASSSGTSGNEQFF
D: -; V: TRBV7-9; J: TRBJ1-1; size: -; DNA: TGTGCCAGCGCCTCGGGGGGAGGGTTGACTGAAGCTTTCTTT; CDR3: CASASGGGLTEAFF
D: TRBD2; V: TRBV19; J: TRBJ2-4; size: -; DNA: TGTGCCAGTAGTATTTCCGGGACTAGCGCCGCTACACAAAACATTCAGTACTTC; CDR3: CASSISGTSAATQNIQYF
D: -; V: TRBV18; J: TRBJ2-7; size: -; DNA: TGTGCCAGCTCACCATATGGGCTAGGAGGGCAGTACTTC; CDR3: CASSPYGLGGQYF
D: -; V: TRBV28; J: TRBJ2-7; size: -; DNA: TGTGCCAGCAGTTTACTCAGGGACTCCTACGAGCAGTACTTC; CDR3: CASSLLRDSYEQYF
D: TRBD2; V: TRBV6-2/TRBV6-3; J: TRBJ2-1; size: -; DNA: TGTGCCAGCAGTTCCTGGACTAGCGGGACCCCCCGCTCCTACAATGAGCAGTTCTTC; CDR3: CASSSWTSGTPRSYNEQFF
D: -; V: TRBV19; J: TRBJ2-1; size: -; DNA: TGTGCCAGTAGTACTACTAGCTACAATGAGCAGTTCTTC; CDR3: CASSTTSYNEQFF
D: -; V: TRBV29-1; J: TRBJ1-1; size: once; DNA: TGCAGCACGTCATCCTCCAGGGTAGAGAACACTGAAGCTTTCTTT; CDR3: CSTSSSRVENTEAFF
D: TRBD1; V: TRBV6-5; J: TRBJ2-1; size: -; DNA: TGTGCCAGCAACAGGGGCAACAATGAGCAGTTCTTC; CDR3: CASNRGNNEQFF
D: -; V: TRBV4-1; J: TRBJ2-6; size: -; DNA: TGCGCCAGCAGCCAAGATGGAGGGACTGGGGCCAACGTCCTGACTTTC; CDR3: CASSQDGGTGANVLTF
D: -; V: TRBV7-9; J: TRBJ1-5; size: once; DNA: TGTGCCAGCAGCCCGGACTCCCCAAATCAGCCCCAGCATTTT; CDR3: CASSPDSPNQPQHF
D: TRBD1; V: TRBV19; J: TRBJ1-1; size: -; DNA: TGTGCCAGTAGTATAGCAGGGGGCGGCACTGAAGCTTTCTTT; CDR3: CASSIAGGGTEAFF